This T cell receptor beta chain came from a study of T cells in Graves' hyperthyroidism and ophthalmopathy. Overall study results and limits: Onset of ophthalmopathy came a median approximately 6.5 months after the model predicted it.

This clonotype has a count of ten or more. Its cognate antigen is unknown. Researchers amplified the TCR beta CDR3 regions from RNA transcripts. RT-PCR in the first round (using the HTBI primer set) targeted the TCR CDR3. From the multiplex PCR reads, TCRdb called clonotypes with MiXCR, one entry per CDR3 protein. Of more than 500,000 distinct CDR3 sequences listed, roughly 45% were seen once; the top ten hold about 45%. V shed 0 bases and J shed 2 bases, with 8 bases lying between them. The CDR3 is 15 residues long. Germline-derived CDR1 and CDR2 are ENHRY and SYGVKD. This chain uses TRBV10-3 with TRBJ1-5, with unresolved D. The sequence was obtained from an adult woman with Graves' disease, either hyperthyroidism or ophthalmopathy (not recorded which). Sample: peripheral blood or thyroid tissue (not recorded which). The CDR3 region is CAISESSIGNQPQHF. The DNA for the CDR3 is TGTGCCATCAGTGAGTCGTCAATCGGCAATCAGCCCCAGCATTTT.